The present T cell receptor beta chain was sequenced within a study of cytomegalovirus exposure and HLA in healthy donors. For the study at large: Earlier work reported roughly 120 million unique TCR beta sequences from about 200 million T cells.

PCR involved 60 Vbeta and 13 Jbeta primers. The repertoire was sequenced with immunoSEQ multiplex PCR; TCRdb's copy has only in-frame clones and lacks some. The data show around 200,000 clones, 70% to 80% seen once. The CDR3 has 17 residues. V was clipped by 1 base and J by 1 base, with 17 bases between them. Germline-derived CDR1 and CDR2 are SGHDT and YYEEEE. This rearrangement joins TRBV5-6 to TRBJ2-5; maybe TRBD1 (7 bases). Sequencing used PBMCs. The clonotype comes from a girl aged 2-9 years in good health and CMV-seronegative. CDR3 amino acids: CASSLPVTRGAQETQYF. CDR3 nucleotide sequence: TGTGCCAGCAGCTTGCCCGTAACCAGGGGGGCCCAAGAGACCCAGTACTTC.